These 9 T cell receptor beta chains were sequenced from one sample in a study of blood T cell repertoires in COVID-19. Here immunoSEQ multiplex PCR was the method, and the copy in TCRdb shows in-frame clones only, minus some. Among about 99,000 clones listed, 70% to 85% were seen once. The sequencing input was peripheral blood. The receptors here all came from a woman of 80 years or more with active or convalescent COVID-19.

The genes are TRBV19 and TRBJ1-5, with 8 bases identical to TRBD1. Germline V gene sequence: CDR1 LNHDA, CDR2 SQIVND (reference sequence). The ends lost 6 bases at V and 4 bases at J; junction bases unmatched: 8. The CDR3 loop spans 15 amino acids. The CDR3: CASRTGVVRNQPQHF. The CDR3 DNA is TGTGCCAGTAGGACAGGGGTGGTTAGGAATCAGCCCCAGCATTTT.

This clone was seen just once. V gene TRBV28 combines with J gene TRBJ2-6; D possibly corresponds to TRBD1 (5 bases). The CDR3 totals 16 residues. Per the germline V gene, CDR1 is MDHEN and CDR2 is SYDVKM. Trimming shortened V by 0 bases and J by 3 bases, and 9 bases separated the two germline ends. DNA of the CDR3: TGTGCCAGCAGTTTATGGCAGGGATTTGGGGCCAACGTCCTGACTTTC. It encodes CASSLWQGFGANVLTF.

This chain connects TRBV28 to TRBJ1-2; a weak D match, TRBD1 (6 bases). Germline V CDR1 and CDR2: MDHEN, SYDVKM. V shed 5 bases and J shed 6 bases, with 19 bases lying between them. The CDR3 covers 15 residues. The CDR3 region has the DNA TGTGCCAGCAGTCCAGTAGGTCAGGGGAAGAATGGCTACACCTTC. It translates to CASSPVGQGKNGYTF.

The rearrangement uses TRBV6-2 or TRBV6-3 and TRBJ2-1; D remains unclear. The germline V gene has CDR1 MNHEY and CDR2 SVGEGT. The CDR3 is 13 amino acids. V was cut by 2 bases and J by 7 bases, with 9 bases left in between. The CDR3 sequence: CASSYNYRNEQFF. The CDR3 DNA reads as TGTGCCAGCAGTTACAACTATCGGAATGAGCAGTTCTTC.

Comments on this clone: One end of the junction fails to match germline, which may point to a read error. This chain joins TRBV7-9 and TRBJ1-5, with 9 bases that match TRBD1. This CDR3 comprises 14 residues. Germline V gives CDR1 SEHNR, CDR2 FQNEAQ (reference sequence). The CDR3 region is CASSLGQGNQPQHF. The CDR3 nucleotides are TGTGCCAGCAGCCTGGGACAGGGCAACCAGCCCCAGCATTTT.

The chain employs TRBV12-3 or TRBV12-4 and TRBJ1-3; D is unclear. The germline V and J ends were trimmed by 6 bases and 4 bases, with 7 bases remaining between them. The CDR3 has 12 residues. CDR3 in DNA: TGTGCCAGCAGCCCGTCCGGAAACACCATATATTTT. Translation: CASSPSGNTIYF.

The rearrangement links TRBV7-2 to TRBJ2-2, with D possibly TRBD1 on 5 matching bases. CDR1 is SGHTA and CDR2 is FQGNSA in the germline V gene. With 3 bases removed from V and 4 bases from J, the gap between germline ends came to 9 bases. The CDR3 is 14 amino acids. The CDR3 region has the DNA TGTGCCAGCAGCTTTGGACATGTCACCGGGGAGCTGTTTTTT. The encoded protein is CASSFGHVTGELFF.

The chain recombines TRBV28 with TRBJ1-5; 7 positions agree with TRBD1. CDR1 and CDR2 (germline): MDHEN, SYDVKM. V was pared by 7 bases and J by 2 bases, with 5 bases of the junction left unmatched. This CDR3 contains 14 residues. CDR3 DNA: TGTGCCAGCATCGAAGGGACAGGCAATCAGCCCCAGCATTTT. It translates to CASIEGTGNQPQHF.

V and J are TRBV6-5 and TRBJ1-1; maybe TRBD1 (5 bases). This CDR3 contains 13 residues. Germline V gene sequence: CDR1 MNHEY, CDR2 SVGAGI. V lost 6 bases and J lost 5, with 13 bases in between. The CDR3 nucleotides are TGTGCCAGCAGCCCATACAGGAAGACTGAAGCTTTCTTT. Its protein is CASSPYRKTEAFF.